The 28 T cell receptor beta chains reported below all come from one sample, sequenced in a study of T cells in Graves' hyperthyroidism and ophthalmopathy. The CDR3 regions of TCR beta were amplified from RNA transcripts. Researchers ran a first-round RT-PCR on the TCR CDR3 using the HTBI primer set. MiXCR, applied by TCRdb to the multiplex PCR reads, yields one record per CDR3 protein. Among over 450,000 distinct CDR3 sequences, approximately 15% were seen once, and the ten largest hold about a sixth. The sequenced sample consisted of blood. The receptor set was obtained from a young woman with Graves' hyperthyroidism.

The rearrangement joins TRBV9 to TRBJ2-1; TRBD2 agrees at 12 bases. The CDR3 contains 17 residues. Germline CDR1 SGDLS, CDR2 YYNGEE. V shed 0 bases, J shed 2 bases, and the junction held 3 bases outside the gene matches. CDR3 loop: CASSVVGTSGPYNEQFF. The CDR3 DNA sequence: TGTGCCAGCAGCGTAGTAGGGACTAGCGGGCCCTACAATGAGCAGTTCTTC. The full variable domain, in which reference TRBV9 and TRBJ2-1 provide the parts outside the CDR3, is DSGVTQTPKHLITATGQRVTLRCSPRSGDLSVYWYQQSLDQGLQFLIQYYNGEERAKGNILERFSAQQFPDLHSELNLSSLELGDSALYFCASSVVGTSGPYNEQFFGPGTRLTVL.

Many counts were recorded for this clonotype. The chain employs TRBV20-1 and TRBJ1-1; perhaps TRBD1 as D (6 bases). The germline gives CDR1 DFQATT, CDR2 SNEGSKA (reference sequence). Trimming removed 6 bases at V and 5 bases at J, with 16 bases between. The CDR3 sequence is 13 residues long. This CDR3 reads CSALVGGRTEAFF. The CDR3 region has the DNA TGCAGTGCCCTAGTTGGGGGGCGAACTGAAGCTTTCTTT.

The chain carries TRBV19 and TRBJ1-2; possibly TRBD1 for D (5 bases). This CDR3 has 15 residues. V was pared by 2 bases and J by 7 bases, with 17 bases between. Germline V gene sequence: CDR1 LNHDA, CDR2 SQIVND (reference sequence). The CDR3 spells CASSISRGAGSGYTF. The CDR3, as DNA: TGTGCCAGTAGTATATCGCGGGGCGCGGGAAGTGGCTACACCTTC. Full variable domain (rest looked up from reference TRBV19 and TRBJ1-2): DGGITQSPKYLFRKEGQNVTLSCEQNLNHDAMYWYRQDPGQGLRLIYYSQIVNDFQKGDIAEGYSVSREKKESFPLTVTSAQKNPTAFYLCASSISRGAGSGYTFGSGTRLTVV.

This clonotype was counted between two and nine times. This sequence joins TRBV5-1 and TRBJ2-7; D is unclear. The length of the CDR3 is 13 residues. CDR1 is SGHRS and CDR2 is YFSETQ in the germline V gene. Trimming removed 6 bases at V and 3 bases at J, with 13 bases between. The CDR3 is CASKADGVYEQYF. CDR3 nucleotides: TGCGCCAGCAAGGCGGACGGAGTCTACGAGCAGTACTTC.

This clonotype was recorded at least ten times. This chain links TRBV7-2 with TRBJ2-1; 7 positions match TRBD1. The CDR3 is made up of 13 amino acids. After removal of 3 bases from V and 8 bases from J, the junction contained 4 bases not matched to a gene. The V gene's germline CDR1 is SGHTA and CDR2 FQGNSA. The CDR3 DNA follows: TGTGCCAGCAGCTTCCCTGGACAGGATGAGCAGTTCTTC. As protein: CASSFPGQDEQFF.

This clonotype was seen many times. This chain joins TRBV5-5 and TRBJ1-1, with 7 bases fitting TRBD1. Trimming at V came to 6 bases and at J to 0 bases, leaving 5 bases not matched to a gene. There are 14 residues in the CDR3. Germline V CDR1 and CDR2: SGHKS, YYEKEE (reference sequence). CDR3: CASNPQGMNTEAFF. The CDR3 bases are TGTGCCAGCAACCCACAGGGGATGAACACTGAAGCTTTCTTT.

The CDR3 loop reads CASSPHQGLAGVNEQFF. In DNA, the CDR3 is TGTGCCAGCAGCCCCCACCAGGGACTAGCGGGAGTCAATGAGCAGTTCTTC. This chain connects TRBV9 to TRBJ2-1; TRBD2 aligns across 14 bases. The CDR3 length is 17 residues. After removal of 4 bases from V and 6 bases from J, the junction contained 9 bases not matched to a gene. Germline CDR1 SGDLS, CDR2 YYNGEE.

V gene TRBV14 combines with J gene TRBJ2-2; possible D gene TRBD2, 6 bases. The CDR3 totals 16 residues. V lost 0 bases to trimming and J lost 6 bases, with 14 bases between them. Germline V gene lookup returns CDR1 SGHDN and CDR2 FVKESK. The CDR3 is CASSQDRRGAAGELFF. For the CDR3, the DNA is TGTGCCAGCAGCCAAGATCGGAGGGGCGCCGCCGGGGAGCTGTTTTTT.

The J gene is TRBJ1-4, the V gene TRBV6-1; a possible D gene is TRBD1 (6 bases). CDR1 and CDR2 (germline): MNHNS, SASEGT. The V and J ends lost 6 bases and 7 bases respectively, with 15 bases between them. The CDR3 is 14 amino acids. The CDR3: CASRVTGLGEKLFF. In DNA, the CDR3 is TGTGCCAGCAGAGTTACAGGGCTCGGTGAAAAACTGTTTTTT.

V and J are TRBV19 and TRBJ1-1; D is uncertain. The V gene's germline CDR1 is LNHDA and CDR2 SQIVND (reference sequence). Trimming removed 3 bases from V and 10 bases from J, with 18 bases in between. The length of the CDR3 is 14 residues. Here the CDR3 DNA reads TGTGCCAGTAGTATTCCCGATCCTGGACGAGGAGCTTTCTTT. It codes for CASSIPDPGRGAFF.

There are many counts of this clonotype. V gene TRBV20-1 combines with J gene TRBJ1-2; D is ambiguous. Per germline, CDR1 DFQATT and CDR2 SNEGSKA (reference sequence). V dropped 5 bases and J dropped 4 bases, with 17 bases sitting between them. The CDR3 has 14 amino acids. The CDR3 DNA sequence: TGCAGTGCTTGGACTGCCGCCACCTTCTATGGCTACACCTTC. It codes for CSAWTAATFYGYTF.

The chain carries TRBV6-1 and TRBJ2-2; perhaps D is TRBD1 or TRBD2 (5 bases each). V was clipped by 2 bases and J by 7 bases, with 8 bases between them. CDR3 length: 13 residues. Germline CDR1 reads MNHNS; CDR2 reads SASEGT. CDR3 region: CASSEWGSGELFF. CDR3 nucleotide sequence: TGTGCCAGCAGTGAATGGGGGAGCGGGGAGCTGTTTTTT.

This clonotype has a count of ten or more. Here the CDR3 reads CSARTGFYEQYF. The CDR3 nucleotides read TGCAGTGCTAGAACAGGGTTCTACGAGCAGTACTTC. The rearrangement joins TRBV20-1 to TRBJ2-7; tentative D call: TRBD1 (6 bases). CDR1 DFQATT and CDR2 SNEGSKA come from the germline V gene (reference sequence). V lost 2 bases to trimming and J lost 3 bases, with 8 bases between them. CDR3 length equals 12 residues.

This clonotype was recorded many times. The V and J genes are TRBV29-1 and TRBJ2-4; no definite D call. Germline CDR1 reads SQVTM; CDR2 reads ANQGSEA. The V gene lost 4 bases and the J gene lost 0 bases, with 10 bases spanning the gap. The CDR3 sequence is 14 residues long. This chain's CDR3 is CSVAGRLAKNIQYF. For the CDR3, the DNA is TGCAGCGTTGCGGGTCGGCTAGCCAAAAACATTCAGTACTTC.

This clonotype was seen more than once but under ten times. J is TRBJ2-2 and V is TRBV4-1; a possible D gene is TRBD2 (6 bases). This CDR3 has 15 amino acids. With 5 bases removed from V and 4 bases from J, the gap between germline ends came to 14 bases. CDR1 and CDR2 (germline): MGHRA, YSYEKL. The CDR3 region is CASSDEEGGTGELFF. CDR3 bases: TGCGCCAGCAGCGACGAGGAGGGCGGCACCGGGGAGCTGTTTTTT.

At least ten counts were recorded for this clonotype. This chain connects TRBV30 to TRBJ1-1, with D perhaps matching TRBD1 (6 bases). The CDR3 spans 12 residues. CDR1 is GTSNPN, CDR2 SVGIG, per germline (reference sequence). V lost 4 bases and J lost 8, with 14 bases in between. CDR3 DNA: TGTGCCTGGAACCTCCTCCAGGGGGAAGCTTTCTTT. This gives the protein CAWNLLQGEAFF.

This clonotype occurred a few times. The V gene is TRBV4-2, the J gene TRBJ2-7, with 8 nucleotides matching TRBD2. Per germline, CDR1 LGHNA and CDR2 YNFKEQ. V shed 1 base and J 5 bases; nucleotides not matched to a gene: 4. The CDR3 sequence is 14 residues long. The CDR3 loop is CASSQVGSGNEQYF. CDR3 in DNA: TGTGCCAGCAGCCAAGTGGGTAGCGGGAACGAGCAGTACTTC.

This clonotype was seen at least ten times. The chain uses TRBV6-5 and TRBJ1-1; 12 bases line up with TRBD1. V shed 0 bases and J 5 bases; nucleotides not matched to a gene: 7. Germline-derived CDR1 and CDR2 are MNHEY and SVGAGI. This CDR3 is built from 17 residues. The CDR3 spells CASSYSGTGGAGTEAFF. CDR3 nucleotides: TGTGCCAGCAGTTACTCCGGGACAGGGGGCGCAGGGACTGAAGCTTTCTTT.

This clonotype has just a few counts. The rearrangement joins TRBV6-5 to TRBJ1-2, with 7 nucleotides matching TRBD1. In germline, CDR1 is MNHEY, CDR2 SVGAGI. V was pared by 0 bases and J by 1 base, with 5 bases of the junction left unmatched. This CDR3 is 16 amino acids long. Written as DNA, the CDR3 is TGTGCCAGCAGTTACTCACCGGGACAGATTAACTATGGCTACACCTTC. This gives the protein CASSYSPGQINYGYTF.

This clonotype was detected many times. The rearrangement uses TRBV10-3 and TRBJ1-2; 9 nucleotides line up with TRBD1. After removal of 0 bases from V and 8 bases from J, the junction contained 7 bases not matched to a gene. The CDR3 is 15 amino acids. CDR1 is ENHRY, CDR2 SYGVKD, per germline. CDR3 region: CAISESRTGGSGYTF. The DNA of the CDR3 is TGTGCCATCAGTGAGTCTCGAACAGGGGGCAGCGGCTACACCTTC.

The chain carries TRBV9 and TRBJ2-3; perhaps TRBD2 as D (6 bases). This CDR3 is built from 14 residues. Trimming cost V 6 bases and J 3 bases, with 14 bases left between them. In germline, CDR1 is SGDLS, CDR2 YYNGEE. The CDR3 DNA sequence: TGTGCCAGCAACAGCGGGTCGGGGACAGATACGCAGTATTTT. Its translation is CASNSGSGTDTQYF.

In its sample, this clonotype was seen many times. Germline is not matched at one junction end, which may reflect a read error. The genes are TRBV6-1 and TRBJ1-1; a weak D match, TRBD1 (5 bases). Germline loops: CDR1 MNHNS, CDR2 SASEGT. The CDR3 is made up of 13 amino acids. The CDR3 region is CVLGAAMNTEAFF. The CDR3 DNA is TGCGTACTCGGGGCAGCAATGAACACTGAAGCTTTCTTT.

This clonotype appeared many times. The V gene is TRBV6-2 or TRBV6-3, the J gene TRBJ2-1, with D perhaps TRBD1 (5 bases). This CDR3 spans 14 amino acids. The germline CDR1 and CDR2 sequences are MNHEY and SVGEGT. V was pared by 4 bases and J by 0 bases, with 7 bases between. The DNA of the CDR3 is TGTGCCAGCAGTTCGACAGACTCCTACAATGAGCAGTTCTTC. This sequence encodes CASSSTDSYNEQFF.

This clonotype was counted ten times or more. V gene TRBV2 combines with J gene TRBJ2-3; D gene ambiguous. V lost 1 base and J lost 1, with 3 bases in between. Germline V lookup: CDR1 SNHLY, CDR2 FYNNEI. The CDR3 is 13 amino acids. CDR3 in DNA: TGTGCCAGCAGTGAAGACCGCACAGATACGCAGTATTTT. It translates to CASSEDRTDTQYF. Combining the CDR3 with reference TRBV2 and TRBJ2-3 gives the whole variable domain EPEVTQTPSHQVTQMGQEVILRCVPISNHLYFYWYRQILGQKVEFLVSFYNNEISEKSEIFDDQFSVERPDGSNFTLKIRSTKLEDSAMYFCASSEDRTDTQYFGPGTRLTVL.

Many counts were recorded for this clonotype. This chain joins TRBV7-3 and TRBJ1-1, with 7 bases lining up with TRBD1. Looked up from germline, CDR1 is SGHTA and CDR2 is FQGTGA. CDR3 length equals 16 residues. The CDR3 loop is CATGSGGAWMNTEAFF. Written as DNA, the CDR3 is TGTGCGACAGGGTCGGGGGGCGCTTGGATGAACACTGAAGCTTTCTTT.

This clonotype was detected many times. The chain links TRBV7-4 to TRBJ2-7; 10 bases are shared with TRBD2. Germline CDR1 SGHVT, CDR2 SQSDAQ. V was clipped by 9 bases and J by 6 bases; unmatched bases: 14. The CDR3 extends over 15 amino acids. CDR3 DNA: TGTGCCAGGTGTGGACTAGCGGAATCAGCTGCCGAGCAGTACGTC. This translates into CARCGLAESAAEQYV.

This chain joins TRBV5-1 and TRBJ1-1, with D uncertain. Germline loops: CDR1 SGHRS, CDR2 YFSETQ. Trimming took 5 bases from V and 4 from J, leaving 12 bases between them. There are 13 residues in the CDR3. The CDR3 bases are TGCGCCAGCAGTCGGATGGTCGGCACTGAAGCTTTCTTT. This sequence encodes CASSRMVGTEAFF.

In its sample, this clonotype was seen many times. The J gene is TRBJ2-2, the V gene TRBV24-1; D is tentatively TRBD1 or TRBD2 (6 bases each). Germline V gives CDR1 KGHDR, CDR2 SFDVKD. V was pared by 10 bases and J by 3 bases, with 11 bases between. The CDR3 runs 13 residues. CDR3 loop: CATRRGHTGELFF. The CDR3 DNA is TGTGCCACGAGACGGGGGCACACCGGGGAGCTGTTTTTT.